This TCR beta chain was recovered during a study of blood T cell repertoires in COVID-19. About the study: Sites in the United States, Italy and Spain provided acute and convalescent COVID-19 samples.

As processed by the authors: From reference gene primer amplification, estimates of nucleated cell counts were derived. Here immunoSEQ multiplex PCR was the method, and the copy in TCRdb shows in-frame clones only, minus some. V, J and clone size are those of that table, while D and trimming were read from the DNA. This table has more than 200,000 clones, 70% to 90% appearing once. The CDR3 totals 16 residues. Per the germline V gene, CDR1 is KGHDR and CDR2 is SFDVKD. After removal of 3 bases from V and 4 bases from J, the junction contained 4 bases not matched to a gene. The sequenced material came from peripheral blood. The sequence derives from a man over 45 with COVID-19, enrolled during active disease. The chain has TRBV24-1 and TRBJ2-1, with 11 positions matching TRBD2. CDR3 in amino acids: CATSDRLAGLYNEQFF. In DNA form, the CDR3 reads TGTGCCACCAGTGATCGACTAGCGGGGTTATACAATGAGCAGTTCTTC.